The entry below describes one TCR beta chain. Its cognate antigen is unknown. The CDR3 sequence is 14 residues long. V shed 3 bases and J 12 bases; nucleotides not matched to a gene: 11. Germline CDR1 and CDR2: SGHRS and YFSETQ. The sample originates from a study of OX40 agonist ivuxolimab in advanced cancers. Across the whole study: An agonistic anti-OX40 (CD134) antibody, ivuxolimab, was used to treat the patients. It was permissible to have had prior anti-PD-1, anti-PD-L1 or anti-CTLA-4 therapy, and about 40% had some.

Sequencing used immunoSEQ multiplex PCR; TCRdb keeps in-frame clones, though not all of them. Among tens of thousands of clones listed, about four fifths were seen once. Study observations and caveats: Relative to CD4+ cells, CD8+ T cells on average had more expanded clones. Normalized T-cell clonal expansion was also low in some nonresponders.

This clonotype was obtained from an adult with an advanced solid tumor such as melanoma, head and neck, liver or kidney cancer. Sequenced here: CD4+ or CD8+ T cells sorted from blood, sampled in a trial of the OX40 agonist ivuxolimab. The V and J genes are TRBV5-1 and TRBJ2-7; 11 bases map to TRBD1. The CDR3: CASSSGTGGSYLYF. The CDR3 DNA follows: TGCGCCAGCAGCTCTGGGACAGGGGGTAGTTATTTGTACTTC.